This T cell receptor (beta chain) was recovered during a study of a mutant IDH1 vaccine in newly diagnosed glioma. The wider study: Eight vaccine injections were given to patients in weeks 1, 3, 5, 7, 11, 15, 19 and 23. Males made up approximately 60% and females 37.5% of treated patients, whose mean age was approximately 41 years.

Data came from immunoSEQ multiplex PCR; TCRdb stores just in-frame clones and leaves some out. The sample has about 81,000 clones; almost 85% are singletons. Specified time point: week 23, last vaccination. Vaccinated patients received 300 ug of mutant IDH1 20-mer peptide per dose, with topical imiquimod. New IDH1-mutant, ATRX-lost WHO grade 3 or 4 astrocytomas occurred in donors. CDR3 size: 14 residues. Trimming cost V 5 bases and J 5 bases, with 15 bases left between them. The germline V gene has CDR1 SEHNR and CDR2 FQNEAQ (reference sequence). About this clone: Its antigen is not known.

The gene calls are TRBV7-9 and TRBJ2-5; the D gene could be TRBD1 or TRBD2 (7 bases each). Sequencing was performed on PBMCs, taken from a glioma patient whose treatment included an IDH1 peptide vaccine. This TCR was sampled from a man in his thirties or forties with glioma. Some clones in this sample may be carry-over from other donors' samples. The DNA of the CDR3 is TGTGCCAGCAGCAATCAGGGGGGGCCGGAGACCCAGTACTTC. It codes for CASSNQGGPETQYF.